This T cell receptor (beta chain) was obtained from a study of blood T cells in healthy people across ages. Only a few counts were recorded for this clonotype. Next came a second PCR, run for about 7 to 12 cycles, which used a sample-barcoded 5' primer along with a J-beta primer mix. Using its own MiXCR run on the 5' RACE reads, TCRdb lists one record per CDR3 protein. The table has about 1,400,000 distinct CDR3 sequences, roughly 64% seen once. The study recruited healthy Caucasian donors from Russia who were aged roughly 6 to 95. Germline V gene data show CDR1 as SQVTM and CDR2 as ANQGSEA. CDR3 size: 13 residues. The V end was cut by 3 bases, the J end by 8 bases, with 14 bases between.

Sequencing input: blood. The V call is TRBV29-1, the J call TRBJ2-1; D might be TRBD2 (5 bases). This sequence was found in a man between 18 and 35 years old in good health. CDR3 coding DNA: TGCAGCGTTGATCGGGAACGGAGCTATGAGCAGTTCTTC. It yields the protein CSVDRERSYEQFF.